This T cell receptor beta chain was sequenced for a study of OX40 agonist ivuxolimab in advanced cancers. The data were produced by immunoSEQ multiplex PCR, yet TCRdb's version contains in-frame clones alone and is incomplete. The profile covers around 63,000 clones, with around 90% appearing a single time and more than 1% taken by the ten largest. This clone was counted between two and nine times. Its specificity is unknown. Study-wide results and caveats: CD4+ and CD8+ blood T cells expanded clonally by week 6 at 0.1 to 3.0 mg/kg.

This specimen consisted of CD4+ or CD8+ T cells sorted from blood, obtained in a trial of the OX40 agonist ivuxolimab. The receptor was isolated from an adult with an advanced solid tumor such as melanoma, head and neck, liver or kidney cancer.

The CDR3 region has the DNA TGTGCCAGCAGCTCGGCCGGGACTATTGAGTATTTT. It specifies CASSSAGTIEYF. The chain recombines TRBV5-4 with TRBJ2-3, with 7 positions matching TRBD2. Germline CDR1 is SGHNT and CDR2 is YYREEE (reference sequence). The CDR3 covers 12 residues. With 3 bases clipped from V and 13 bases from J, the junction kept 8 bases outside the gene matches.